The rows below give T cell receptor beta chains drawn from one sample of a study of a mutant IDH1 vaccine in newly diagnosed glioma. Clones were sequenced by immunoSEQ multiplex PCR, and TCRdb holds only the in-frame ones, with some missing. Among tens of thousands of clones listed, roughly four fifths were seen once. These TCRs' antigens remain unknown. The specimen comprised PBMCs, sampled from a glioma patient whose treatment included an IDH1 peptide vaccine. The receptors were sampled from a man between 40 and 49 years old with glioma. Each CDR3 is given with its conserved first and last residue. Each record gives: D gene, V gene, clone size, J gene, CDR3 protein, CDR3 DNA. D genes are given only for firm matches. Not all rows give a size; the values are once, few, many and, for expanded clones, a class.

.	TRBV7-2	.	TRBJ2-7	CASSRRGMGSYEQYF	TGTGCCAGCAGCCGGAGGGGGATGGGCTCCTACGAGCAGTACTTC
TRBD2	TRBV4-3	.	TRBJ2-2	CASSQDLGRAGELFF	TGCGCCAGCAGCCAAGATTTGGGGAGGGCCGGGGAGCTGTTTTTT
.	TRBV5-8	once	TRBJ1-1	CASSLLSTRGYTEAFF	TGTGCCAGCAGCTTGCTCTCAACAAGGGGATACACTGAAGCTTTCTTT
.	TRBV19	once	TRBJ2-3	CASSKSAYSTDTQYF	TGTGCCAGTAGTAAGTCAGCCTATAGCACAGATACGCAGTATTTT
.	TRBV6-5	.	TRBJ2-4	CASSYSGQLAKNIQYF	TGTGCCAGCAGTTACTCAGGGCAGTTAGCCAAAAACATTCAGTACTTC
TRBD1	TRBV5-4	.	TRBJ2-1	CASSRDRGGNEQFF	TGTGCCAGCAGCCGGGACAGGGGGGGCAATGAGCAGTTCTTC
.	TRBV5-8	.	TRBJ1-1	CASSFLREPANTEAFF	TGTGCCAGCAGCTTCTTGAGGGAACCTGCAAACACTGAAGCTTTCTTT
.	TRBV6-6	.	TRBJ1-3	CASIMDGNTIYF	TGTGCCAGCATCATGGACGGAAACACCATATATTTT
.	TRBV2	.	TRBJ2-2	CASRAGTQNTGELFF	TGTGCCAGCAGGGCCGGGACACAGAACACCGGGGAGCTGTTTTTT
.	TRBV5-6	.	TRBJ1-2	CASSIIPGGYGYTF	TGTGCCAGCTCAATAATCCCCGGAGGATATGGCTACACCTTC
.	TRBV7-9	.	TRBJ2-3	CASTRQGAYTDTQYF	TGTGCCAGCACCAGACAAGGAGCCTACACAGATACGCAGTATTTT
.	TRBV10-2	.	TRBJ2-4	CASSDPGLAKNIQYF	TGCGCCAGCAGTGACCCGGGGTTAGCCAAAAACATTCAGTACTTC
.	TRBV29-1	.	TRBJ1-2	CSVDQGPGGYTF	TGCAGCGTTGATCAGGGGCCGGGCGGCTACACCTTC
TRBD1	TRBV5-1	.	TRBJ2-7	CASSVQGDEQYF	TGCGCCAGCAGCGTTCAGGGGGACGAGCAGTACTTC
TRBD1	TRBV10-2	.	TRBJ1-5	CASREGQGGQPQHF	TGCGCCAGCAGGGAGGGACAGGGGGGTCAGCCCCAGCATTTT
.	TRBV7-9	.	TRBJ1-3	CASSPGQGYGNTIYF	TGTGCCAGCAGCCCTGGCCAGGGGTACGGAAACACCATATATTTT
.	TRBV11-2	.	TRBJ1-3	CASSPRTGNTIYF	TGTGCCAGCAGCCCCAGGACGGGAAACACCATATATTTT
TRBD1	TRBV10-1	.	TRBJ2-3	CASGTGPSTDTQYF	TGCGCCAGTGGGACAGGCCCTAGCACAGATACGCAGTATTTT
TRBD1	TRBV19	.	TRBJ1-6	CASSYVRGRWNSPLHF	TGTGCCAGTAGTTATGTCAGGGGGCGTTGGAATTCACCCCTCCACTTT
.	TRBV11-2	.	TRBJ1-2	CASSQSYREGYTF	TGTGCCAGCAGCCAGAGCTACAGGGAAGGCTACACCTTC
TRBD1	TRBV6-1	.	TRBJ1-1	CASRFTGAFAEAFF	TGTGCCAGCAGGTTCACAGGGGCGTTCGCTGAAGCTTTCTTT
.	TRBV12-5	once	TRBJ1-4	CASGRLVTTRPYEKLFF	TGTGCTAGTGGCCGACTTGTCACGACGCGACCCTATGAAAAACTGTTTTTT
.	TRBV7-2	.	TRBJ2-7	CASSLESRTAHYNYEQYF	TGTGCCAGCAGCTTAGAATCTCGGACAGCCCATTACAACTACGAGCAGTACTTC
.	TRBV15	.	TRBJ1-2	CATSRDRGQIYGYTF	TGTGCCACCAGCAGAGATCGGGGACAAATCTATGGCTACACCTTC
.	TRBV9	.	TRBJ2-6	CASSETTGANVLTF	TGTGCCAGCAGCGAGACTACTGGGGCCAACGTCCTGACTTTC
.	TRBV5-5	.	TRBJ1-2	CASSLLGGSLGYTF	TGTGCCAGCAGCTTGTTAGGGGGATCTTTGGGCTACACCTTC
TRBD1	TRBV9	.	TRBJ1-2	CASSAGQGRFGYTF	TGTGCCAGCAGCGCGGGACAGGGGAGGTTTGGCTACACCTTC